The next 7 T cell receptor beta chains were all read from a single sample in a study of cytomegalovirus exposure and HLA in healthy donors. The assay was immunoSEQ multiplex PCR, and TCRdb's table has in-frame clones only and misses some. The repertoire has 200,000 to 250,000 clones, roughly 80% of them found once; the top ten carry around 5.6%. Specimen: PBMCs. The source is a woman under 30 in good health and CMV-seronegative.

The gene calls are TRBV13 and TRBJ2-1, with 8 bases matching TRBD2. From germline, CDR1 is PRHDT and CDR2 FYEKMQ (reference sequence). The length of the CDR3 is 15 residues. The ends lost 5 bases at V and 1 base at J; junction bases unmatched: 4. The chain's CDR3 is CASSPGLASYNEQFF. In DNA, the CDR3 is TGTGCCAGCAGCCCCGGACTAGCTTCCTACAATGAGCAGTTCTTC.

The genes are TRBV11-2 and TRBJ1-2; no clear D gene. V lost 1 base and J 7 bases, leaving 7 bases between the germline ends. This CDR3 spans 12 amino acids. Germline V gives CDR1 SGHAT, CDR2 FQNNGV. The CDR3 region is CASSLGPLGYTF. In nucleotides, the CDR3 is TGTGCCAGCAGCTTAGGTCCCCTTGGCTACACCTTC.

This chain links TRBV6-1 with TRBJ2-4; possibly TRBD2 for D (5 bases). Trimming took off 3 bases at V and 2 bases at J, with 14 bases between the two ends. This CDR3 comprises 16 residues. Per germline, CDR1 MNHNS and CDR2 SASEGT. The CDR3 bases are TGTGCCAGCAGTGAGCAGTTCGGGAAAACCAAAAACATTCAGTACTTC. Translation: CASSEQFGKTKNIQYF.

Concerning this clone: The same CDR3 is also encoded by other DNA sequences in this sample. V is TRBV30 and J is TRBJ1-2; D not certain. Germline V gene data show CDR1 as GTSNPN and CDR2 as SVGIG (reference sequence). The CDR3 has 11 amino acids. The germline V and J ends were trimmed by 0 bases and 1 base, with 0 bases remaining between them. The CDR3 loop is CAWSVNYGYTF. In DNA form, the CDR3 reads TGTGCCTGGAGTGTTAACTATGGCTACACCTTC.

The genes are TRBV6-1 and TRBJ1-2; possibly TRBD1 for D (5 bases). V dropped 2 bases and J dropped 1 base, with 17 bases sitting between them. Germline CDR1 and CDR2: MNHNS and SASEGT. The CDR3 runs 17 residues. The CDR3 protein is CASSEHHTDRSNYGYTF. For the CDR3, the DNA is TGTGCCAGCAGTGAACACCATACCGACAGAAGTAACTATGGCTACACCTTC.

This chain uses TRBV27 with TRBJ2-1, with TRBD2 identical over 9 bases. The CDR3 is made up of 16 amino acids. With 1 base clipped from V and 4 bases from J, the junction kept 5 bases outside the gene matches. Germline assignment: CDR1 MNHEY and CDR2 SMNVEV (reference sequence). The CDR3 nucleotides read TGTGCCAGCAGTTTATGGGTGACTAGCGGTTACAATGAGCAGTTCTTC. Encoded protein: CASSLWVTSGYNEQFF.

The CDR3 here is CASSPAVENTEAFF. The CDR3 DNA reads as TGTGCCAGCAGTCCGGCGGTCGAGAACACTGAAGCTTTCTTT. The chain uses TRBV7-3 and TRBJ1-1; D not certain. Germline CDR1 reads SGHTA; CDR2 reads FQGTGA. This CDR3 comprises 14 residues. Trimming left V 6 bases short and J 1 base short, with 12 bases between.